Presented here are 18 T cell receptor beta chains from one specimen sequenced in a study of blood T cells in healthy people across ages. Primed by a sample-barcoded 5' primer and a J-beta primer mix, a second PCR proceeded for 7 to 11 cycles. From the 5' RACE reads, TCRdb called clonotypes with MiXCR, one entry per CDR3 protein. The repertoire holds roughly 800,000 distinct CDR3 sequences, with roughly 64% as singletons. The sample taken for sequencing was blood. These receptors all stem from a man between 25 and 39 years old in good health.

This clonotype turned up a few times. The chain is built from TRBV20-1 and TRBJ2-5; 8 bases map to TRBD2. Germline V gene data show CDR1 as DFQATT and CDR2 as SNEGSKA (reference sequence). This CDR3 is 14 amino acids long. Unmatched junction bases numbered 11, after V lost 6 bases and J lost 5 bases. CDR3 coding DNA: TGCAGTGCCAAGCCAGCGGGGGTGCGGGAGACCCAGTACTTC. Its protein product is CSAKPAGVRETQYF.

This clonotype has a handful of counts. The rearrangement joins TRBV20-1 to TRBJ1-1; 10 bases are a match to TRBD1. The CDR3 consists of 13 residues. After removal of 6 bases from V and 5 bases from J, the junction contained 6 bases not matched to a gene. The germline V gene has CDR1 DFQATT and CDR2 SNEGSKA (reference sequence). CDR3 region: CSAPGQGVTEAFF. The CDR3 DNA follows: TGCAGTGCACCTGGACAGGGGGTTACTGAAGCTTTCTTT.

V gene TRBV5-1 combines with J gene TRBJ2-4; D uncertain. The J call may be mistaken, given a closer DNA end match to TRBJ2-7. This CDR3 comprises 14 residues. Germline V gene sequence: CDR1 SGHRS, CDR2 YFSETQ. The CDR3 region has the DNA TGCGCCAGCAGCTCTGCAGGTACCACTTACGAGCAGTACTTC. Protein product: CASSSAGTTYEQYF.

The genes are TRBV25-1 and TRBJ2-2; 10 nucleotides match TRBD2. The CDR3 length is 15 residues. Per the germline V gene, CDR1 is MGHDK and CDR2 is SYGVNS. V shed 5 bases and J 7 bases; nucleotides not matched to a gene: 7. The CDR3 protein is CASSRLAGGHGELFF. In nucleotides, the CDR3 is TGTGCCAGCAGTCGCTTAGCGGGAGGCCACGGGGAGCTGTTTTTT. The full variable domain, rest sourced from reference TRBV25-1 and TRBJ2-2, is EADIYQTPRYLVIGTGKKITLECSQTMGHDKMYWYQQDPGMELHLIHYSYGVNSTEKGDLSSESTVSRIRTEHFPLTLESARPSHTSQYLCASSRLAGGHGELFFGEGSRLTVL.

This chain links TRBV20-1 with TRBJ1-1; D perhaps matches TRBD1 (5 bases). The CDR3 runs 14 residues. V was shortened by 2 bases and J by 5 bases, with 15 bases between the two germline ends. CDR1 DFQATT and CDR2 SNEGSKA come from the germline V gene (reference sequence). The CDR3 protein is CSARSRGVLTEAFF. CDR3 in DNA: TGCAGTGCTAGATCACGGGGGGTGCTGACTGAAGCTTTCTTT.

The gene calls are TRBV3-1 and TRBJ2-3; TRBD2 aligns across 8 bases. V shed 7 bases, J shed 3 bases, and the junction held 6 bases outside the gene matches. Germline V lookup: CDR1 LGHDT, CDR2 YNNKEL (reference sequence). The CDR3 covers 14 residues. The CDR3 DNA follows: TGTGCCAGCAACGGGGGGGCCGGGACAGATACGCAGTATTTT. Amino acids: CASNGGAGTDTQYF.

J is TRBJ2-7 and V is TRBV24-1, with D possibly matching TRBD2 (6 bases). V lost 10 bases and J lost 6, with 6 bases in between. The V gene's germline CDR1 is KGHDR and CDR2 SFDVKD. This CDR3 is built from 9 residues. CDR3 sequence: CATAGEQYF. DNA of the CDR3: TGTGCCACAGCGGGCGAGCAGTACTTC.

Concerning this clonotype itself: At one boundary the junction diverges from the germline segment, which might be a read error. The CDR3: CASYSTSSYNEQFF. The CDR3 DNA sequence: TGCGCCAGCTATAGCACTAGCTCCTACAATGAGCAGTTCTTC. The chain carries TRBV7-9 and TRBJ2-1, with D possibly being TRBD2 (5 bases). The germline V gene encodes CDR1 SEHNR and CDR2 FQNEAQ (reference sequence). This CDR3 has 14 amino acids.

The chain links TRBV20-1 to TRBJ2-5; the D gene could be TRBD1 or TRBD2 (7 bases each). This CDR3 comprises 12 residues. CDR1 and CDR2 (germline): DFQATT, SNEGSKA (reference sequence). V was shortened by 6 bases and J by 5 bases, with 13 bases between the two germline ends. DNA of the CDR3: TGCAGTGCCAGGGGGGGGCTGGAGACCCAGTACTTC. This encodes CSARGGLETQYF.

Worth noting for this clonotype: At one boundary the junction diverges from the germline segment, which might be a read error. The CDR3 spells CVSMGSSSETQYF. CDR3 DNA sequence: TGTGTCAGCATGGGCTCCTCTTCGGAGACCCAGTACTTC. The chain couples TRBV28 to TRBJ2-5; D remains unclear. Germline-derived CDR1 and CDR2 are MDHEN and SYDVKM. This CDR3 has 13 amino acids.

The V and J genes are TRBV7-6 and TRBJ2-5, with D tentatively TRBD2 (6 bases). Germline CDR1 reads SGHVS; CDR2 reads FNYEAQ. V gave up 1 base and J gave up 1 base, with 13 bases separating them. The CDR3 runs to 16 residues. The CDR3 sequence: CASSLVVAGLQETQYF. The CDR3 nucleotides read TGTGCCAGCAGCTTAGTGGTGGCGGGGCTCCAAGAGACCCAGTACTTC.

A few counts support this clonotype. The gene calls are TRBV20-1 and TRBJ2-5; D may correspond to TRBD1 or TRBD2 (6 bases each). The CDR3 contains 14 residues. CDR1 DFQATT and CDR2 SNEGSKA come from the germline V gene (reference sequence). V was trimmed by 0 bases and J by 7 bases, leaving 15 bases between them. CDR3 in amino acids: CSARDPGGPVTQYF. The CDR3, as DNA: TGCAGTGCTAGAGATCCTGGGGGGCCGGTGACCCAGTACTTC.

This clonotype appeared a single time. One end of the junction does not line up with germline, which may come from a read error. V usage is TRBV24-1 and J usage is TRBJ2-7; D possibly corresponds to TRBD1 (6 bases). CDR1 KGHDR and CDR2 SFDVKD come from the germline V gene. The CDR3 extends over 18 amino acids. Here the CDR3 reads CATSDLPTNRAEIYEQYF. The CDR3 region has the DNA TGTGCCACCAGCGATTTGCCGACAAACAGGGCTGAAATATACGAGCAGTACTTC.

The V and J genes are TRBV7-9 and TRBJ2-1, with 7 bases matching TRBD2. The CDR3 covers 15 residues. Germline V gene data show CDR1 as SEHNR and CDR2 as FQNEAQ (reference sequence). The junction had 11 bases not matched to a gene; V was cut back by 7 bases and J by 5 bases. CDR3 nucleotide sequence: TGTGCCAGCAACGATTTGGGGGGGGTCCACAATGAGCAGTTCTTC. Translation gives CASNDLGGVHNEQFF.

The rearrangement uses TRBV5-6 and TRBJ1-6; D not certain. The V end was cut by 4 bases, the J end by 10 bases, with 9 bases between. CDR1 SGHDT and CDR2 YYEEEE come from the germline V gene. The length of the CDR3 is 12 residues. CDR3 sequence reads: CASSVTGSPLHF. In nucleotides, the CDR3 is TGTGCCAGCAGCGTTACCGGGTCACCCCTCCACTTT.

The chain combines TRBV14 with TRBJ2-5; D gene uncertain. V was clipped by 1 base and J by 1 base, with 13 bases between them. Germline V gives CDR1 SGHDN, CDR2 FVKESK. The CDR3 consists of 16 residues. CDR3 region: CASSQAPRYLQETQYF. The DNA for the CDR3 is TGTGCCAGCAGCCAAGCGCCCCGTTACCTCCAAGAGACCCAGTACTTC.

Regarding this clonotype: Germline and junction disagree at one end, which may indicate a read error. The CDR3, as DNA: TGCGCCGGCAGCTTCAACGGGAGTCCCTACAATGAGCAGTTCTTC. It specifies CAGSFNGSPYNEQFF. J is TRBJ2-1 and V is TRBV5-1, with D possibly TRBD2 on 6 matching bases. Per germline, CDR1 SGHRS and CDR2 YFSETQ. The CDR3 length is 15 residues. The whole variable domain, remainder taken from reference TRBV5-1 and TRBJ2-1, is KAGVTQTPRYLIKTRGQQVTLSCSPISGHRSVSWYQQTPGQGLQFLFEYFSETQRNKGNFPGRFSGRQFSNSRSEMNVSTLELGDSALYLCAGSFNGSPYNEQFFGPGTRLTVL.

This chain joins TRBV4-1 and TRBJ2-3; TRBD2 matches at 10 bases. The V gene end was trimmed by 4 bases and the J gene end by 3 bases; junction bases not matched to a gene: 4. The CDR3 is 15 amino acids. Germline V gene lookup returns CDR1 MGHRA and CDR2 YSYEKL. The CDR3 here is CASSPPGLATDTQYF. CDR3 sequence (DNA): TGCGCCAGCAGCCCTCCGGGACTAGCGACAGATACGCAGTATTTT.